The 19 T cell receptor beta chains reported below all come from one sample, sequenced in a study of blood T cell repertoires in COVID-19. TCRdb's table, derived via immunoSEQ multiplex PCR, lists solely in-frame clones and lacks some. Among 250,000 or so clones listed, around nine tenths were seen once. The sequencing sample was made of peripheral blood. Receptors were obtained from a man aged 35 to 55 with active or convalescent COVID-19.

The chain recombines TRBV19 with TRBJ1-5; D is perhaps TRBD1 (6 bases). Trimming left V 3 bases short and J 3 bases short, with 12 bases between. CDR3 size: 15 residues. Germline loops: CDR1 LNHDA, CDR2 SQIVND (reference sequence). CDR3 DNA: TGTGCCAGTAGTATGACAGGTGGGGTCAATCAGCCCCAGCATTTT. Translating it yields CASSMTGGVNQPQHF.

The rearrangement joins TRBV12-5 to TRBJ2-7, with D possibly TRBD1 on 5 matching bases. The CDR3 runs 13 residues. Germline lookup yields CDR1 LGHNT and CDR2 FRNRAP. Trimming cost V 3 bases and J 6 bases, with 12 bases left between them. The CDR3 sequence: CASGFAGYSEQYF. The CDR3 DNA reads as TGTGCTAGTGGTTTTGCAGGGTACAGCGAGCAGTACTTC.

A few counts support this clone. The chain is built from TRBV20-1 and TRBJ2-1; 12 bases fit TRBD2. Trimming at V came to 3 bases and at J to 8 bases, leaving 5 bases not matched to a gene. The CDR3 is 14 amino acids. Germline V lookup: CDR1 DFQATT, CDR2 SNEGSKA (reference sequence). CDR3 loop: CSASTSGRFYEQFF. CDR3 nucleotide sequence: TGCAGTGCTAGTACTAGCGGGAGGTTCTATGAGCAGTTCTTC.

The chain recombines TRBV29-1 with TRBJ1-1; 7 bases line up with TRBD1. The CDR3 loop spans 15 amino acids. V was clipped by 1 base and J by 0 bases; unmatched bases: 5. Germline V gene lookup returns CDR1 SQVTM and CDR2 ANQGSEA. Here the CDR3 reads CSVEGPTGMNTEAFF. The CDR3 DNA reads as TGCAGCGTTGAAGGCCCGACAGGGATGAACACTGAAGCTTTCTTT.

This chain uses TRBV15 with TRBJ1-5; possibly TRBD1 for D (5 bases). Germline values: CDR1 LNHNV, CDR2 YYDKDF (reference sequence). The CDR3 is made up of 15 amino acids. V was pared by 0 bases and J by 6 bases, with 12 bases between. As DNA, the CDR3 is TGTGCCACCAGCAGAGATCGTCATAGGGGTCAGCCCCAGCATTTT. Protein: CATSRDRHRGQPQHF. Drawing the rest from reference TRBV15 and TRBJ1-5, the complete variable domain is DAMVIQNPRYQVTQFGKPVTLSCSQTLNHNVMYWYQQKSSQAPKLLFHYYDKDFNNEADTPDNFQSRRPNTSFCFLDIRSPGLGDTAMYLCATSRDRHRGQPQHFGDGTRLSIL.

The chain joins TRBV6-6 to TRBJ2-3; D possibly corresponds to TRBD1 (6 bases). The CDR3 extends over 16 amino acids. Trimming took 2 bases from V and 0 from J, leaving 12 bases between them. CDR1 and CDR2 from the germline V gene are MNHNY and SVGAGI (reference sequence). Here the CDR3 reads CASSYPRTVSTDTQYF. The CDR3 nucleotides read TGTGCCAGCAGTTACCCCCGGACAGTGAGCACAGATACGCAGTATTTT.

CDR3 residues: CASSPEPGTDYGYTF. DNA of the CDR3: TGTGCCAGCAGCCCGGAGCCCGGGACAGATTATGGCTACACCTTC. J is TRBJ1-2 and V is TRBV5-6; 7 nucleotides align to TRBD1. CDR3 size: 15 residues. V gave up 4 bases and J gave up 5 bases; unmatched junction bases: 11. The V gene's germline CDR1 is SGHDT and CDR2 YYEEEE.

The chain is built from TRBV19 and TRBJ1-1, with D possibly TRBD1 on 6 matching bases. Germline V gene data show CDR1 as LNHDA and CDR2 as SQIVND (reference sequence). The V end lost 1 base, the J end lost 4 bases, and 13 bases lay between the germline ends. The CDR3 consists of 15 residues. The CDR3 region has the DNA TGTGCCAGTAGTATAGGGCCGGGGGGCGGCACTGAAGCTTTCTTT. Translating gives CASSIGPGGGTEAFF.

This clone was seen just once. This chain uses TRBV6-5 with TRBJ1-3; no definite D call. Per the germline V gene, CDR1 is MNHEY and CDR2 is SVGAGI. CDR3 length equals 11 residues. V lost 4 bases, J lost 5 bases, and 3 bases lay in between. CDR3 protein: CASSSRNTIYF. CDR3 in DNA: TGTGCCAGCAGTTCTCGAAACACCATATATTTT.

The V and J genes are TRBV5-1 and TRBJ2-2; 8 bases match TRBD1. With V trimmed by 0 bases and J by 6 bases, 4 bases remained unmatched. The CDR3 has 15 amino acids. Germline loops: CDR1 SGHRS, CDR2 YFSETQ. For the CDR3, the DNA is TGCGCCAGCAGCTTGGCCGGACAGGGTTCCGGGGAGCTGTTTTTT. This sequence encodes CASSLAGQGSGELFF.

The CDR3 region has the DNA TGTGCCACCAGCGAGGACAGGGCTCATGGCTACACCTTC. This translates into CATSEDRAHGYTF. V gene TRBV24-1 combines with J gene TRBJ1-2; the match to TRBD1 covers 8 bases. Germline CDR1 is KGHDR and CDR2 is SFDVKD. The CDR3 loop spans 13 amino acids. V gave up 7 bases and J gave up 6 bases; unmatched junction bases: 6.

The CDR3 nucleotides are TGTGCCAGCAGTGACACAGGGACGGAGCAGTACTTC. Translated, it gives CASSDTGTEQYF. The chain carries TRBV6-1 and TRBJ2-7; possible D gene TRBD1, 6 bases. CDR1 is MNHNS, CDR2 SASEGT, per germline. CDR3 length: 12 amino acids. V shed 3 bases and J shed 7 bases, with 10 bases lying between them.

J is TRBJ1-6 and V is TRBV27; D unresolved. With 5 bases removed from V and 8 bases from J, the gap between germline ends came to 31 bases. The CDR3 totals 20 residues. Germline lookup yields CDR1 MNHEY and CDR2 SMNVEV (reference sequence). Here the CDR3 reads CASSLMDRVLGRKRDSPLHF. CDR3 nucleotide sequence: TGTGCCAGCAGTCTAATGGACCGGGTCCTAGGCCGAAAGAGGGATTCACCCCTCCACTTT.

V gene TRBV28 combines with J gene TRBJ2-7; 8 bases fit TRBD1. Trimming took 3 bases from V and 3 from J; bases not matched to a gene: 7. This CDR3 is built from 15 residues. CDR1 and CDR2 (germline): MDHEN, SYDVKM. The CDR3 spells CASSFQTGAIYEQYF. CDR3 sequence (DNA): TGTGCCAGCAGTTTCCAGACAGGGGCAATCTACGAGCAGTACTTC.

The chain links TRBV19 to TRBJ2-7, with 7 bases matching TRBD2. The CDR3 is made up of 17 amino acids. The germline CDR1 and CDR2 sequences are LNHDA and SQIVND (reference sequence). The V gene end was trimmed by 6 bases and the J gene end by 1 base; junction bases not matched to a gene: 15. The CDR3, as DNA: TGTGCCAGTAGCAAAAAAATCGGGACTACCGAGTCCTACGAGCAGTACTTC. Protein sequence: CASSKKIGTTESYEQYF.

This chain connects TRBV6-1 to TRBJ2-7; TRBD1 aligns across 8 bases. Germline trimming cut 3 bases from V and 6 bases from J; bases unmatched to any gene: 1. CDR3 length: 12 residues. CDR1 and CDR2 from the germline V gene are MNHNS and SASEGT. The CDR3 DNA sequence: TGTGCCAGCAGTGAGACAGGGGTCGAGCAGTACTTC. Its translation: CASSETGVEQYF.

This clone was recorded only once. The chain combines TRBV12-3 or TRBV12-4 with TRBJ2-5, with TRBD2 as a possible D gene (6 bases). V was clipped by 8 bases and J by 3 bases, with 10 bases between them. The CDR3 is made up of 12 amino acids. CDR3 sequence reads: CASGGNEETQYF. The CDR3 DNA follows: TGTGCCAGCGGGGGGAACGAAGAGACCCAGTACTTC.

J is TRBJ2-1 and V is TRBV30; 7 nucleotides line up with TRBD1. CDR1 GTSNPN and CDR2 SVGIG come from the germline V gene (reference sequence). J gave up 4 bases and V 1 base, and 7 bases lay outside the gene matches. The length of the CDR3 is 15 residues. The chain's CDR3 is CAWSATGAGYNEQFF. CDR3 in DNA: TGTGCCTGGAGTGCCACAGGGGCGGGTTACAATGAGCAGTTCTTC.

This chain connects TRBV7-9 to TRBJ1-2; 9 positions match TRBD1. J gave up 6 bases and V 5 bases, and 13 bases lay outside the gene matches. CDR3 size: 16 residues. In germline, CDR1 is SEHNR, CDR2 FQNEAQ (reference sequence). The CDR3 DNA is TGTGCCAGCAGCCCCCCTACTCCGGGACAGGGTAATGGCTACACCTTC. Its protein is CASSPPTPGQGNGYTF.